This T cell receptor beta chain emerged from a study of OX40 agonist ivuxolimab in advanced cancers. Study context: Every patient in dose escalation had hepatocellular carcinoma, melanoma, renal cell or head and neck cancer.

Repertoires were generated with immunoSEQ multiplex PCR, while TCRdb's copy carries only in-frame clones and drops some. This table has about 64,000 clones, roughly 80% appearing once. General study findings and limits: Averaging showed that CD8+ T cells had more expanded clones than CD4+ did.

Germline V gene lookup returns CDR1 MNHEY and CDR2 SVGAGI. The CDR3 has 13 amino acids. V dropped 8 bases and J dropped 2; count of bases not matched to a gene: 2. Details on this clone: The antigen is not known.

This sequence was found in an adult with an advanced solid tumor such as melanoma, head and neck, liver or kidney cancer. This rearrangement joins TRBV6-5 to TRBJ2-7; 11 positions match TRBD2. The sample in question was CD4+ or CD8+ T cells sorted from blood, obtained in a trial of the OX40 agonist ivuxolimab. The CDR3: CASSGLAAYEQYF. The DNA for the CDR3 is TGTGCCAGCTCGGGACTAGCGGCCTACGAGCAGTACTTC.